This TCR beta chain was documented in a study of early stage breast cancer tumors. This CDR3 region has 17 residues. In germline, CDR1 is GTSNPN, CDR2 SVGIG (reference sequence). Trimming took off 4 bases at V and 5 bases at J, with 24 bases between the two ends. Libraries were prepared by immunoSEQ multiplex PCR; TCRdb keeps only in-frame clonotypes and omits some of them. Of about 51,000 clones in the sample, more than 70% were seen once. The receptor was derived from a person aged 35-49 years with breast cancer. Sequenced: blood. This chain links TRBV30 with TRBJ2-1, with TRBD1 as a possible D gene (7 bases). The CDR3 region has the DNA TGTGCCTGGATTAGATATCCGGGCAGGGGGGTGGACAATGAGCAGTTCTTC. This encodes CAWIRYPGRGVDNEQFF.